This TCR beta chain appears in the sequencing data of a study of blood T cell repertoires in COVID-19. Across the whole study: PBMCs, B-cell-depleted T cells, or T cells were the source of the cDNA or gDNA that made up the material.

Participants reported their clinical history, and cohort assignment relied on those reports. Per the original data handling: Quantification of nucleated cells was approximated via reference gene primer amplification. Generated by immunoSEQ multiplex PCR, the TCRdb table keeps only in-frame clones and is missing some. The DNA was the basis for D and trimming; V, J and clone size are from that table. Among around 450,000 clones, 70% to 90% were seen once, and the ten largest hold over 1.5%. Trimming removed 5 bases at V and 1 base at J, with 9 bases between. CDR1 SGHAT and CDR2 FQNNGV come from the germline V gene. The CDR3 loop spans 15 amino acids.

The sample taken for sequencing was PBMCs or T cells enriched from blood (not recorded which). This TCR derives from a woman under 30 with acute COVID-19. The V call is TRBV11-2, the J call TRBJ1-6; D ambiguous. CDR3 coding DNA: TGTGCCAGCAGCCCATGGAGGTCCTATAATTCACCCCTCCACTTT. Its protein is CASSPWRSYNSPLHF.